The subject of this entry is one T cell receptor (beta chain). The target antigen is unknown. Produced via immunoSEQ multiplex PCR; TCRdb's table is partial and in-frame only. The repertoire holds approximately 67,000 clones, with 65% to 85% as singletons. This sample was included in a study of a mutant IDH1 vaccine in newly diagnosed glioma. Looking at the study overall: Males made up about 60% and females roughly 38% of treated patients, whose mean age was 40.4 years. It was radiotherapy, temozolomide, or both that patients received previously, with most receiving both. Study-level points and caveats: The vaccine induced immune responses, and these occurred in over 90% of patients.

Time point defined: baseline, week 1 (first vaccination visit). Specified treatment: pre-vaccination baseline after standard-of-care therapy. Donors had new WHO grade 3 or 4 IDH1-mutant, ATRX-lost astrocytomas. Germline values: CDR1 MNHEY, CDR2 SMNVEV (reference sequence). This CDR3 is built from 17 residues. V gave up 7 bases and J gave up 2 bases; unmatched junction bases: 15. This specimen consisted of peripheral blood mononuclear cells (PBMCs), obtained from a glioma patient treated with radiotherapy, temozolomide or both. The sequence was collected from a woman between 18 and 29 years old with glioma. Some clones in this sample may be carry-over from other donors' samples. This rearrangement joins TRBV27 to TRBJ2-7; 9 bases match TRBD2. CDR3 bases: TGTGCCAGCACCCTGACAGGGCGGGGGGGGTTCACCTACGAGCAGTACTTC. It is translated as CASTLTGRGGFTYEQYF.